This entry concerns a single T cell receptor (beta chain). This entry comes from a study of blood T cell repertoires in COVID-19. Study-level background: Italy, Spain and the United States were the sources of the convalescent and acute COVID-19 samples.

The V gene end was trimmed by 4 bases and the J gene end by 4 bases; junction bases not matched to a gene: 3. CDR3 length equals 15 residues. The germline CDR1 and CDR2 sequences are SGHNT and YYREEE (reference sequence). Repertoires were generated with immunoSEQ multiplex PCR, while TCRdb's copy carries only in-frame clones and drops some. The data show more than 250,000 clones, about nine tenths seen once. Sequencing was performed on peripheral blood. The TCR originated in a woman aged 45-65 years with COVID-19, enrolled during active disease. The rearrangement links TRBV5-4 to TRBJ2-1; 12 bases map to TRBD2. This CDR3 reads CASSPTSGRYNEQFF. CDR3 DNA: TGTGCCAGCAGCCCTACTAGCGGGAGGTACAATGAGCAGTTCTTC.